The clone carrying this T cell receptor beta chain was counted a single time. Produced via immunoSEQ multiplex PCR; TCRdb's table is partial and in-frame only. The sample carries around 68,000 clones, 91% recorded once. These data originate in a study of T cell changes during pregnancy in multiple sclerosis. The specimen was peripheral blood, collected in the third trimester of pregnancy. The TCR comes from a female donor in good health, enrolled as a control in a pregnancy study.

Here the CDR3 DNA reads TGTGCCAGCAGCTTTCTTGCGGTTTCCTACGAGCAGTACTTC. It specifies CASSFLAVSYEQYF. The rearrangement links TRBV11-2 to TRBJ2-7; D unclear. With 3 bases removed from V and 1 base from J, the gap between germline ends came to 10 bases. Germline CDR1 is SGHAT and CDR2 is FQNNGV. CDR3 size: 14 residues.